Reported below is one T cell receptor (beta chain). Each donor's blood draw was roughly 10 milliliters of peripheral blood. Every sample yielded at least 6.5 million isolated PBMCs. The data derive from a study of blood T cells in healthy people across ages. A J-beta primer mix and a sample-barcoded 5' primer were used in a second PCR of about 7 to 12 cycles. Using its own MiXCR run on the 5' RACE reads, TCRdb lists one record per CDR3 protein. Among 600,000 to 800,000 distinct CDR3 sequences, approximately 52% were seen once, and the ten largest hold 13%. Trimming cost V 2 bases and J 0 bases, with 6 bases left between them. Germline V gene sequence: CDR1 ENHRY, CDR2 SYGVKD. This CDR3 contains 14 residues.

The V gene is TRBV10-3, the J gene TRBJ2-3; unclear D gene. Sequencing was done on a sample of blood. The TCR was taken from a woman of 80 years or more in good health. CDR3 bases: TGTGCCATCAGTGAGGGCAAGAGCACAGATACGCAGTATTTT. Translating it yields CAISEGKSTDTQYF.